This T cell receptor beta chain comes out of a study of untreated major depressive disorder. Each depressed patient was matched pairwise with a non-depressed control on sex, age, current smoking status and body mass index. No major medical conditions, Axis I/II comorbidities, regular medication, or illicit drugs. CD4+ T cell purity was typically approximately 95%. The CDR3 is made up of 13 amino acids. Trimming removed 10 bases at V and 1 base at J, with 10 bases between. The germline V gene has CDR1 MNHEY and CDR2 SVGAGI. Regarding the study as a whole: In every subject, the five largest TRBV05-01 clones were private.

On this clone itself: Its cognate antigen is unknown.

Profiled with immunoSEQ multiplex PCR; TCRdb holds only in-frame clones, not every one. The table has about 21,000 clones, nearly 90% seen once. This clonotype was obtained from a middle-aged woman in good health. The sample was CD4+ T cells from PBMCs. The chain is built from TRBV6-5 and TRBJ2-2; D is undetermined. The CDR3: CATTHGNTGELFF. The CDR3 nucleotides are TGTGCCACCACCCATGGGAACACCGGGGAGCTGTTTTTT.